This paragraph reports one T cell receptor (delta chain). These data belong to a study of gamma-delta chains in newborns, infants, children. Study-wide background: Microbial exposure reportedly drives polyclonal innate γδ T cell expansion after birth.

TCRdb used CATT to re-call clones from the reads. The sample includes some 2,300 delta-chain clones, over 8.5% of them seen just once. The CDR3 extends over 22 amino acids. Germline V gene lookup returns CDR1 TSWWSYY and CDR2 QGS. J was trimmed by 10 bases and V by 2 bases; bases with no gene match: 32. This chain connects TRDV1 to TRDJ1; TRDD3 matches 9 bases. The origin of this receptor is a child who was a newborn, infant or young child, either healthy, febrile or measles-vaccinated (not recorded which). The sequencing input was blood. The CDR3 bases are TGTGCTCTTGGGGAATACACGAGGGCTCCCCGAACTGGGGGACAAGGGGAAAAAAGACTCATCTTT. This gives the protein CALGEYTRAPRTGGQGEKRLIF.